This TCR beta chain derives from a study of CXCR3-negative and CXCR3-positive naive CD8 T cells. Overall study context: With about 1.5 +/- 0.3 million reads per library, the TRB reads numbered around 140 million in total. Study-level findings and limits: Higher TRB CDR3 hydrophobicity marked CXCR3-positive naive cells relative to CXCR3-negative naive cells. In naive cells, CXCR3-negative and CXCR3-positive subsets had similar TRBV-TRBJ usage; memory cells differed.

This CDR3 contains 20 residues. Germline loops: CDR1 LNHDA, CDR2 SQIVND (reference sequence). As for this clonotype: Its target is not known.

UMI labels and 5' RACE were used to prepare the TRB cDNA libraries. Reprocessing the 5' RACE reads, TCRdb reports a single entry for every CDR3 protein and omits DNA. The table gives around 61,000 distinct CDR3 sequences; the top ten clones make up around 0.7% of it. The TCR comes from a human donor in good health. Some clones in this sample may be carry-over from other donors' samples. The chain is built from TRBV19 and TRBJ2-5; TCRdb designates TRBD2, a call that cannot be tested without DNA. Sequences were obtained from naive CXCR3+ CD8+ T cells from blood. Subset here: CD45RO-CCR7+CD27+CD95- naive CD8+ T cells expressing CXCR3 (TNR3+). The CDR3 protein is CASSWTGRFSLAGTQETQYF.